The TCR beta chain described here comes from a study of T-cell reconstitution after alpha-beta-depleted transplantation in children. Study results and limitations: High day-60 TCRbeta diversity in some patients came from surviving recipient T cells and thymic progenitors. Several hundred expanded graft clones reportedly supplied alpha-beta T cells about two months after transplant. T-cell numbers and diversity one year post-transplant derived largely from freshly generated T cells.

This clonotype has more than one count but fewer than ten. The antigen is not known. V was cut by 2 bases and J by 0 bases, with 10 bases left in between. Germline CDR1 and CDR2: DFQATT and SNEGSKA (reference sequence). This CDR3 is 14 amino acids long. The TCRbeta library incorporated unique molecular identifiers. TCRdb re-called the PCR reads through MiXCR, storing one row per CDR3 protein. Of roughly 790,000 distinct CDR3 sequences in the sample, approximately 15% were seen once. The source of this sequence is a male patient aged 10 to 17 who had a stem cell transplant for acute lymphoblastic leukemia, so the T cells may come from the graft donor. The sequencing here drew on PBMCs, mostly from graft donor cells, taken 360 days after TCRalphabeta/CD19-depleted stem cell transplant. This sequence joins TRBV20-1 and TRBJ1-2; D perhaps matches TRBD1 (6 bases). This CDR3 is CSARTTGTNYGYTF. The CDR3, as DNA: TGCAGTGCTAGAACAACAGGGACTAACTATGGCTACACCTTC.